These T cell receptor beta chains were read from a single sample in a study of T cell repertoires in cytomegalovirus infection. TCRdb fed the reads into MiXCR, producing one record per CDR3 protein. Of around 450,000 distinct CDR3 sequences in the sample, about a third were seen once. The sample comprised PBMCs. The receptors stem from a human donor in good health (CMV status not recorded). Some clones in this sample may be carry-over from other donors' samples. Each CDR3 is given with its conserved first and last residue. The D gene is left open where the match is weak. A row's size may be missing; if present it is once, few, many or a size class.

abundance,v_gene,d_gene,j_gene,CDR3nt,CDR3aa
many,TRBV7-8,-,TRBJ1-1,TGTGCCAGCAGCTTAACCCAATACAAACAGGCGACTGAAGCTTTCTTT,CASSLTQYKQATEAFF
few,TRBV9,-,TRBJ1-2,TGTGCCAGCAGCAGGGACACGGGCTATGGCTACACCTTC,CASSRDTGYGYTF
-,TRBV5-6,TRBD1,TRBJ1-4,TGTGCCAGCAGCTCGGGCGGGACAGGGTTTGAAAAACTGTTTTTT,CASSSGGTGFEKLFF
few,TRBV4-3,TRBD2,TRBJ2-3,TGCGCCAGCAGCCAAGAGCTCCTTAGCGGGGGGGATGATACGCAGTATTTT,CASSQELLSGGDDTQYF
-,TRBV19,-,TRBJ1-5,TGTGCCAGTAGTATAGAGGAGGGCAGCAATCAGCCCCAGCATTTT,CASSIEEGSNQPQHF
-,TRBV5-4,-,TRBJ2-5,TGTGCCAGCAGCCGTGGGGCTGGCCAAGAGACCCAGTACTTC,CASSRGAGQETQYF
few,TRBV6-6,TRBD2,TRBJ2-6,TGTGCCAGCATAGGACTAGCGGGGGGCTGGGTTGGGGCCAACGTCCTGACTTTC,CASIGLAGGWVGANVLTF
-,TRBV6-2/TRBV6-3,-,TRBJ1-4,TGTGCCAGCAGTTACTCGGAGATCACTGAAAAACTGTTTTTT,CASSYSEITEKLFF
few,TRBV7-2,-,TRBJ2-7,TGTGCCAGCAGCTTATGGGGATGGGGGGCCGACGAGCAGTACTTC,CASSLWGWGADEQYF
many,TRBV6-6,-,TRBJ1-1,TGTGCCAGCAGTTACAAGAACACTGAAGCTTTCTTT,CASSYKNTEAFF
few,TRBV9,-,TRBJ2-1,TGTGCCAGCAGCGTAGACGGACACAATGAGCAGTTCTTC,CASSVDGHNEQFF
-,TRBV19,-,TRBJ1-5,TGTGCCAGTAGTAGGTGGACAGTGATAGGGGATAGCAATCAGCCCCAGCATTTT,CASSRWTVIGDSNQPQHF
many,TRBV24-1,TRBD2,TRBJ2-5,TGTGCCACCAGTGTGGCGGGGGAAGAGACCCAGTACTTC,CATSVAGEETQYF
few,TRBV7-2,-,TRBJ1-2,TGTGCCAGCAGCTTAAGTGCAGGACTAAAGGGCGGCTACACCTTC,CASSLSAGLKGGYTF
-,TRBV7-4,-,TRBJ2-7,TGTGCCAGCAGCGGCCCCGGGGCCTACGAGCAGTACTTC,CASSGPGAYEQYF
-,TRBV6-5,-,TRBJ2-1,TGTGCCAGCAGTTACGGTCTCGATTTCAATGAGCAGTTCTTC,CASSYGLDFNEQFF
-,TRBV2,-,TRBJ1-4,TGTGCCAGCAGTGGGGAAGGGCCACTATTCAATGAAAAACTGTTTTTT,CASSGEGPLFNEKLFF
-,TRBV20-1,-,TRBJ2-3,TGCAGTGCTAGAGACGGCGCCGAACCAATGTATACGCAGTATTTT,CSARDGAEPMYTQYF
few,TRBV4-1,-,TRBJ1-5,TGCGCCAGCAGCCAAGATAGCCGTAATCAGCCCCAGCATTTT,CASSQDSRNQPQHF
-,TRBV19,-,TRBJ2-3,TGTGCCAGTAGCCGCGCCGTTGAGGGTCGGATAGATACGCAGTATTTT,CASSRAVEGRIDTQYF
few,TRBV20-1,-,TRBJ2-5,TGCAGTGCTAGAGATACTCGAACCCAAGAGACCCAGTACTTC,CSARDTRTQETQYF